Below, 18 T cell receptor beta chains from the same sample are listed, as sequenced in a study of long-term antiretroviral therapy in people with HIV. Runs used v3.0 of the immunoSEQ assay and were done at survey level. The method was immunoSEQ multiplex PCR; TCRdb's version includes in-frame clones alone and lacks a portion of them. The profile shows tens of thousands of clones, approximately 76% of them singletons. This specimen was unsorted PBMCs, taken 1.1 years before starting antiretroviral therapy. These receptors all come from a woman between 40 and 50 years old with HIV.

This chain uses TRBV2 with TRBJ1-2; no reliable D call. The V end lost 5 bases, the J end lost 3 bases, and 7 bases lay between the germline ends. Per germline, CDR1 SNHLY and CDR2 FYNNEI. CDR3 length equals 12 residues. CDR3 nucleotides: TGTGCCAGCAGTACAGATCACTATGGCTACACCTTC. Its translation: CASSTDHYGYTF.

The V call is TRBV27, the J call TRBJ2-1, with TRBD2 identical over 12 bases. Trimming at V came to 4 bases and at J to 8 bases, leaving 6 bases not matched to a gene. The germline V gene encodes CDR1 MNHEY and CDR2 SMNVEV (reference sequence). The CDR3 is 15 residues long. CDR3 region: CASSSRTSGVDEQFF. DNA for the CDR3: TGTGCCAGCAGTTCTCGGACTAGCGGGGTAGATGAGCAGTTCTTC.

The V gene is TRBV30, the J gene TRBJ1-1, with D possibly TRBD1 on 5 matching bases. The V and J ends lost 5 bases and 2 bases respectively, with 12 bases between them. This CDR3 spans 13 amino acids. CDR1 and CDR2 (germline): GTSNPN, SVGIG (reference sequence). The CDR3 DNA follows: TGTGCCTGGCTGCCGGGACCCAACACTGAAGCTTTCTTT. Protein product: CAWLPGPNTEAFF.

This clone was seen once. J is TRBJ2-2 and V is TRBV19; D unclear. Trimming stripped 2 bases from V and 6 bases from J, with 7 bases between. The V gene's germline CDR1 is LNHDA and CDR2 SQIVND (reference sequence). This CDR3 is built from 13 residues. The CDR3 coding sequence is TGTGCCAGTAGTATAACAAGGGCCGGGGAGCTGTTTTTT. Translation gives CASSITRAGELFF.

The rearrangement joins TRBV27 to TRBJ2-2, with a tentative D call TRBD1 (5 bases). Germline lookup yields CDR1 MNHEY and CDR2 SMNVEV (reference sequence). Trimming removed 6 bases at V and 5 bases at J, with 16 bases between. This CDR3 contains 15 residues. The chain's CDR3 is CASSSERGLTGELFF. In nucleotides, the CDR3 is TGTGCCAGCAGCTCCGAAAGGGGTTTGACCGGGGAGCTGTTTTTT.

The chain has TRBV2 and TRBJ1-4; possibly TRBD1 for D (6 bases). CDR3 length equals 14 residues. Trimming took 7 bases from V and 8 from J, leaving 17 bases between them. Germline V lookup: CDR1 SNHLY, CDR2 FYNNEI. CDR3 sequence (DNA): TGTGCCAGCACTTCAGTCAGGGGTTACGAAAAACTGTTTTTT. Its protein product is CASTSVRGYEKLFF.

This clone has only one observation. V is TRBV5-6 and J is TRBJ1-1, with 8 bases fitting TRBD1. V gave up 4 bases and J gave up 7 bases; unmatched junction bases: 18. CDR3 size: 17 residues. Germline values: CDR1 SGHDT, CDR2 YYEEEE. CDR3 sequence reads: CASSPDRGLGFSVEAFF. The CDR3 DNA reads TGTGCCAGCAGCCCCGACAGGGGTTTGGGTTTTTCTGTTGAAGCTTTCTTT.

The chain combines TRBV18 with TRBJ2-7, with 7 bases fitting TRBD1. CDR1 is KGHSH and CDR2 is LQKENI in the germline V gene. The V gene end was trimmed by 2 bases and the J gene end by 6 bases; junction bases not matched to a gene: 4. CDR3 length: 13 amino acids. For the CDR3, the DNA is TGTGCCAGCTCACCAAGACAGGGTGCCGAGCAGTACTTC. This encodes CASSPRQGAEQYF.

The V and J genes are TRBV7-8 and TRBJ2-7; TRBD2 matches 15 bases. The length of the CDR3 is 17 residues. The V and J ends lost 4 bases and 3 bases, in that order; junction bases with no gene match: 7. Germline V lookup: CDR1 SGHVS, CDR2 FQNEAQ. The chain's CDR3 is CASSSGLAGGWNYEQYF. The DNA of the CDR3 is TGTGCCAGCAGCTCCGGACTAGCGGGAGGGTGGAACTACGAGCAGTACTTC.

The CDR3, as DNA: TGTGCCTGGAGTGGACTAGCGGGAGCGAATGAGCAGTTCTTC. As protein: CAWSGLAGANEQFF. The gene calls are TRBV30 and TRBJ2-1; 12 nucleotides align to TRBD2. The CDR3 is 14 amino acids. V lost 1 base and J lost 7; bases outside the gene matches: 2. In germline, CDR1 is GTSNPN, CDR2 SVGIG (reference sequence).

Judged by abundance, this clone is large. V and J are TRBV5-6 and TRBJ1-2; D is ambiguous. The V and J ends lost 4 bases and 3 bases respectively, with 10 bases between them. This CDR3 has 13 amino acids. Germline V gene sequence: CDR1 SGHDT, CDR2 YYEEEE. CDR3 bases: TGTGCCAGCAGCCCCACCGAGTACTATGGCTACACCTTC. This encodes CASSPTEYYGYTF.

The chain is built from TRBV5-4 and TRBJ2-3; TRBD2 matches 11 bases. There are 16 residues in the CDR3. CDR1 is SGHNT, CDR2 YYREEE, per germline (reference sequence). Germline trimming cut 3 bases from V and 2 bases from J; bases unmatched to any gene: 5. The CDR3 is CASSSGTSGYTDTQYF. The CDR3, as DNA: TGTGCCAGCAGCTCGGGGACTAGCGGATACACAGATACGCAGTATTTT.

The genes are TRBV6-1 and TRBJ1-2; D not certain. V was clipped by 6 bases and J by 4 bases, with 9 bases between them. The CDR3 sequence is 12 residues long. Germline V lookup: CDR1 MNHNS, CDR2 SASEGT. The CDR3 nucleotides are TGTGCCAGCAGGACGATTCGCTATGGCTACACCTTC. Residues: CASRTIRYGYTF.

CDR3 DNA: TGTGCCAGCTCGGCCAGGGATAATGAAAAACTGTTTTTT. This sequence encodes CASSARDNEKLFF. The chain carries TRBV18 and TRBJ1-4, with a possible D match to TRBD1 (5 bases). Trimming pared 6 bases from V and 4 bases from J, leaving 9 bases between. In germline, CDR1 is KGHSH, CDR2 LQKENI. This CDR3 is 13 amino acids long.

This chain links TRBV7-6 with TRBJ1-1; the D is unclear. Germline CDR1 reads SGHVS; CDR2 reads FNYEAQ. The CDR3 contains 15 residues. V was trimmed by 0 bases and J by 3 bases, leaving 11 bases between them. CDR3 in DNA: TGTGCCAGCAGCTTAGCGAATGCGGAGGACACTGAAGCTTTCTTT. Translation: CASSLANAEDTEAFF.

The rearrangement links TRBV7-9 to TRBJ1-1; the D gene is possibly TRBD1 (5 bases). Trimming cost V 5 bases and J 2 bases, with 9 bases left between them. Germline loops: CDR1 SEHNR, CDR2 FQNEAQ (reference sequence). This CDR3 is 13 amino acids long. The CDR3 spells CASSATVNTEAFF. CDR3 nucleotide sequence: TGTGCCAGCAGCGCGACAGTTAACACTGAAGCTTTCTTT.

The chain combines TRBV7-9 with TRBJ2-7; D unresolved. The CDR3 consists of 12 residues. Trimming shortened V by 5 bases and J by 4 bases, and 9 bases separated the two germline ends. Per the germline V gene, CDR1 is SEHNR and CDR2 is FQNEAQ (reference sequence). The CDR3 sequence: CASSPNLYEQYF. The CDR3 DNA is TGTGCCAGCAGCCCGAACCTTTACGAGCAGTACTTC.

The chain has TRBV10-2 and TRBJ1-5, with 9 bases fitting TRBD1. The V gene's germline CDR1 is WSHSY and CDR2 SAAADI. The CDR3 spans 13 residues. Germline trimming cut 6 bases from V and 7 bases from J; bases unmatched to any gene: 4. The CDR3 sequence is CASSHGQGQPQHF. The CDR3 bases are TGCGCCAGCAGCCACGGACAGGGGCAGCCCCAGCATTTT.